This T cell receptor beta chain was captured in a study of low-dose radiotherapy and immunotherapy resistance in tumors. Overall study: Both TCRalpha and TCRbeta chains were reverse transcribed with V-gene-specific primers.

The CDR3 extends over 14 amino acids. V shed 5 bases and J shed 2 bases, with 13 bases lying between them. Germline V gene lookup returns CDR1 DFQATT and CDR2 SNEGSKA (reference sequence). This sample's time point: before trial treatment. Using a constant-region primer together with a V-primer adapter, TCRs were subjected to approximately 20 PCR cycles of amplification. TCRdb re-derived calls from the reads in MiXCR, one entry per CDR3 protein. The repertoire holds about 50,000 distinct CDR3 sequences, with around 11% as singletons. This clonotype was observed at least ten times. This sample comprised PBMCs, obtained before treatment. This rearrangement joins TRBV20-1 to TRBJ1-3; maybe TRBD1 (6 bases). The receptor's source is a female donor with ovarian cancer. This CDR3 reads CSARVQGAGNTIYF. DNA of the CDR3: TGCAGTGCTCGCGTACAGGGTGCTGGAAACACCATATATTTT.